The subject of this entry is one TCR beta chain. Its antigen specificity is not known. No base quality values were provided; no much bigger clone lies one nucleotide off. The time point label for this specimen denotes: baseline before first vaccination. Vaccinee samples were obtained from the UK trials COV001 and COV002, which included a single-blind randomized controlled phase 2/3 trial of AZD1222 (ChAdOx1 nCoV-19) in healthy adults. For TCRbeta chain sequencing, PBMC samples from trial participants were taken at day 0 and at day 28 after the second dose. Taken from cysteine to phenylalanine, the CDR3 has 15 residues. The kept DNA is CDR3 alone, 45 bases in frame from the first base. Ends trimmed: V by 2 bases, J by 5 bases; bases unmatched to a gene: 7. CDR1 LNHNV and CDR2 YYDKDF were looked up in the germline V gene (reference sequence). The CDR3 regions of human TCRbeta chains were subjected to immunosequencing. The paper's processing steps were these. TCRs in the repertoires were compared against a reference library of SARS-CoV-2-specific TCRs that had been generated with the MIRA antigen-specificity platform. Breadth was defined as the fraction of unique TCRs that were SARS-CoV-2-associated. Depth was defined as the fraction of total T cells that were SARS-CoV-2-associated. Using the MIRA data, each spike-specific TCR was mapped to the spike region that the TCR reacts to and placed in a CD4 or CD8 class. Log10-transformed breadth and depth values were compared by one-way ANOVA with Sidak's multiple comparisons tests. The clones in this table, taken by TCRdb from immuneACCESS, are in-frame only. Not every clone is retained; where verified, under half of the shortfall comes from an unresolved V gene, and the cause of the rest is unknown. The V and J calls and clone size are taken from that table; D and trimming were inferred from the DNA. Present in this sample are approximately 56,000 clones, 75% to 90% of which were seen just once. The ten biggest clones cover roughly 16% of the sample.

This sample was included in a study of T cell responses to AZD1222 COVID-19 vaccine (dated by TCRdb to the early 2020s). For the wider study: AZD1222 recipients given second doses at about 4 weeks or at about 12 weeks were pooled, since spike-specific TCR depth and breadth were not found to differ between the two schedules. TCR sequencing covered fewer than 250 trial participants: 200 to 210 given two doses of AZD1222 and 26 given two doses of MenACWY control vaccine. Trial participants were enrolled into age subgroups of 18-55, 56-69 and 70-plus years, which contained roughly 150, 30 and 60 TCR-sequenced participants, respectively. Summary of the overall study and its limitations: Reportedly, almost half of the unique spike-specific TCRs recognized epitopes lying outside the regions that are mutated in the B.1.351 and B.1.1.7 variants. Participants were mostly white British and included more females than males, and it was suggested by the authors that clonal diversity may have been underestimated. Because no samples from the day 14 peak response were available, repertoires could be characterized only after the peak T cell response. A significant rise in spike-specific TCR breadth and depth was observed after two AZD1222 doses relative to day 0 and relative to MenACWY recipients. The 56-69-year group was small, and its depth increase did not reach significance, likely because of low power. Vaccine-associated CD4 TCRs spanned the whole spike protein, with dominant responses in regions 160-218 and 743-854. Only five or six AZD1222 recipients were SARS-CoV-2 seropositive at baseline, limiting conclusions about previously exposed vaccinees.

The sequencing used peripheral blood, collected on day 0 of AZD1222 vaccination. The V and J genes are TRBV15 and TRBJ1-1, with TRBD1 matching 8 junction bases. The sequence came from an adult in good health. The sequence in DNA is TGTGCCACCAGCAGATCCGGACAGGGAGGGACTGAAGCTTTCTTT. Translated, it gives CATSRSGQGGTEAFF.